The rows below give T cell receptor beta chains drawn from one sample of a study of blood T cells in healthy people across ages. TCRdb called the 5' RACE reads again in MiXCR, with one record for every CDR3 protein. This sample carries hundreds of thousands of distinct CDR3 sequences, around 41% of them seen once, and the ten largest clones take 30%. The sequenced material came from blood. All receptors come from an elderly man in good health. CDR3s include the opening cysteine and the closing phenylalanine or tryptophan. A D gene is named only where the DNA matches it firmly. Not all rows give a size; the values are once, few, many and, for expanded clones, a class.

many	NA	TRBV7-2	TRBJ2-7	CASSLREWYEQYF	TGTGCCAGCAGCTTACGGGAGTGGTACGAGCAGTACTTC
few	TRBD2	TRBV5-6	TRBJ2-1	CASSLVVSGSRYNEQFF	TGTGCCAGCAGCTTGGTAGTTAGCGGGAGTAGGTACAATGAGCAGTTCTTC
NA	NA	TRBV6-2/TRBV6-3	TRBJ1-5	CASSSGARVGQPQHF	TGTGCCAGCAGTTCAGGCGCCAGGGTAGGTCAGCCCCAGCATTTT
NA	TRBD2	TRBV7-6	TRBJ2-3	CASSFPQAGERTDTQYF	TGTGCCAGCAGCTTCCCCCAGGCGGGGGAACGCACAGATACGCAGTATTTT
once	TRBD2	TRBV20-1	TRBJ2-5	CSARDWGASGIVGQETQYF	TGCAGTGCTAGAGATTGGGGGGCTAGCGGGATTGTTGGGCAAGAGACCCAGTACTTC
NA	NA	TRBV6-5	TRBJ1-1	CASSRRGGQSNTEAFF	TGTGCCAGCAGCCGACGGGGGGGCCAGAGCAACACTGAAGCTTTCTTT
NA	NA	TRBV3-1	TRBJ2-3	CASSQDDRTSTDTQYF	TGTGCCAGCAGCCAAGATGACAGGACTAGCACAGATACGCAGTATTTT
NA	NA	TRBV20-1	TRBJ1-2	CSAGGATGYTF	TGCAGTGCCGGAGGGGCGACGGGCTACACCTTC
NA	NA	TRBV6-2/TRBV6-3	TRBJ2-2	CASRYYRRDTTGELFF	TGTGCCAGCAGATACTACCGGCGGGACACCACCGGGGAGCTGTTTTTT
NA	TRBD1	TRBV4-2	TRBJ2-2	CASSRGQDYGELFF	TGTGCCAGCAGCCGGGGACAGGACTACGGGGAGCTGTTTTTT
NA	TRBD2	TRBV27	TRBJ2-5	CASSLYPGGWETQYF	TGTGCCAGCAGTTTATACCCGGGAGGGTGGGAGACCCAGTACTTC
NA	NA	TRBV20-1	TRBJ2-7	CSARTHYEQYF	TGCAGTGCTAGGACTCACTACGAGCAGTACTTC
NA	NA	TRBV9	TRBJ2-1	CASSIGQSSYNEQFF	TGTGCCAGCAGCATCGGACAGAGCTCCTACAATGAGCAGTTCTTC
NA	NA	TRBV5-1	TRBJ2-3	CASSTEPSGDTQYF	TGCGCCAGCAGCACGGAACCATCCGGAGATACACAGTATTTT
NA	NA	TRBV24-1	TRBJ2-5	CATSKTGQGAETQYF	TGTGCCACCAGCAAAACCGGTCAAGGGGCAGAGACCCAGTACTTC
few	NA	TRBV29-1	TRBJ2-7	CGANIQEDYEQYF	TGCGGCGCTAATATTCAGGAGGACTACGAGCAGTACTTC
NA	NA	TRBV27	TRBJ2-3	CASSASKTDTQYF	TGTGCCAGCAGTGCCTCCAAGACAGATACGCAGTATTTT
few	TRBD2	TRBV7-3	TRBJ2-1	CASSPRTSGRGYNEQFF	TGTGCCAGCAGCCCACGGACTAGCGGGAGAGGCTACAATGAGCAGTTCTTC
NA	TRBD2	TRBV6-2/TRBV6-3	TRBJ2-1	CASRNGLASWEQFF	TGTGCCAGCAGAAACGGACTAGCCTCCTGGGAGCAGTTCTTC
NA	TRBD1	TRBV9	TRBJ1-4	CASGTGGATNEKLFF	TGTGCCAGCGGGACAGGGGGAGCAACTAATGAAAAACTGTTTTTT
few	NA	TRBV7-6	TRBJ2-3	CASSPSYVADTQYF	TGTGCCAGCAGCCCTAGTTACGTCGCAGATACGCAGTATTTT
NA	NA	TRBV7-2	TRBJ2-1	CASSFAYNEQFF	TGTGCCAGCAGCTTCGCGTACAATGAGCAGTTCTTC
NA	NA	TRBV11-2	TRBJ1-2	CAGSSIRGRRLEGYTF	TGTGCCGGCAGCTCTATACGGGGGCGTCGATTGGAGGGCTACACCTTC
NA	NA	TRBV20-1	TRBJ2-7	CSASGDLYEQYF	TGCAGTGCTTCCGGGGATCTCTACGAGCAGTACTTC
once	NA	TRBV20-1	TRBJ1-3	CSASPRVANTIYF	TGCAGTGCTAGCCCCAGGGTCGCAAACACCATATATTTT
NA	NA	TRBV12-3/TRBV12-4	TRBJ1-2	CASSPRRPGDYGYTF	TGTGCCAGCAGTCCTCGGCGCCCAGGGGACTATGGCTACACCTTC
few	NA	TRBV12-3/TRBV12-4	TRBJ2-1	CASSFLYNEQFF	TGTGCCAGCAGTTTCTTGTACAATGAGCAGTTCTTC
NA	NA	TRBV20-1	TRBJ2-7	CSARDGGTPSYEQYF	TGCAGTGCTAGAGATGGAGGGACCCCTTCCTACGAGCAGTACTTC
NA	NA	TRBV20-1	TRBJ1-6	CSARENGGSNNSPLHF	TGCAGTGCTAGAGAAAACGGGGGCTCGAATAATTCACCCCTCCACTTT